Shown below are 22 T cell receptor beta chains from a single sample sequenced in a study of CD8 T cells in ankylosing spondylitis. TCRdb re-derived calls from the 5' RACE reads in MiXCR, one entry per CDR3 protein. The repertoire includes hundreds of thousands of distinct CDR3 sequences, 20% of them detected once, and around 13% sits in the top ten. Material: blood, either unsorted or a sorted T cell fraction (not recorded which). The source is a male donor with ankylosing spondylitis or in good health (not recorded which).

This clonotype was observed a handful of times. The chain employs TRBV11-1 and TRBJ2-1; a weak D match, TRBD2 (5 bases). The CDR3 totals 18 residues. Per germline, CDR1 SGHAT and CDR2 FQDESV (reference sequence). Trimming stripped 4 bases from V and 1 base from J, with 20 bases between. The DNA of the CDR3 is TGTGCCAGCAGCTCGGTTCAAAGGCGCGGCGGGTCCTACAATGAGCAGTTCTTC. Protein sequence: CASSSVQRRGGSYNEQFF.

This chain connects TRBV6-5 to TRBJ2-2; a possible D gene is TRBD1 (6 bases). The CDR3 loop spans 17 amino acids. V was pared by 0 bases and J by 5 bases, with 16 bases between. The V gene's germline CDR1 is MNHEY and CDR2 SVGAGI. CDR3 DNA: TGTGCCAGCAGTTACTCAGTTGGGACACAAGTAACCGGGGAGCTGTTTTTT. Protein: CASSYSVGTQVTGELFF.

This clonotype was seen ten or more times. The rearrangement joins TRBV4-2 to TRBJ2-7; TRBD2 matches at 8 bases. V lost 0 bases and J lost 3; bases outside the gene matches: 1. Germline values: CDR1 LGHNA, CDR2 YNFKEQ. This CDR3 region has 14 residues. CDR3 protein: CASSQDTSGYEQYF. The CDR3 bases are TGTGCCAGCAGCCAAGATACTAGCGGCTACGAGCAGTACTTC.

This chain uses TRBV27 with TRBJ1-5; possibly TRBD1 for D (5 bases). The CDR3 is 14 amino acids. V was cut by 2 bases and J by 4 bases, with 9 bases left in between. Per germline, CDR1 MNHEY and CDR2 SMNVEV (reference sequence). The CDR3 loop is CASSLEGWNQPQHF. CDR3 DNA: TGTGCCAGCAGTTTAGAGGGGTGGAATCAGCCCCAGCATTTT.

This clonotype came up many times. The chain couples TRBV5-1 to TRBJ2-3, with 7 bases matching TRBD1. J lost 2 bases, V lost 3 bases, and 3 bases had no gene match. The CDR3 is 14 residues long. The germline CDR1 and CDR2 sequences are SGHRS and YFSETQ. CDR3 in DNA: TGCGCCAGCAGCTCGACAGGGCCCACAGATACGCAGTATTTT. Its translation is CASSSTGPTDTQYF. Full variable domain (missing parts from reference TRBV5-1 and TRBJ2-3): KAGVTQTPRYLIKTRGQQVTLSCSPISGHRSVSWYQQTPGQGLQFLFEYFSETQRNKGNFPGRFSGRQFSNSRSEMNVSTLELGDSALYLCASSSTGPTDTQYFGPGTRLTVL.

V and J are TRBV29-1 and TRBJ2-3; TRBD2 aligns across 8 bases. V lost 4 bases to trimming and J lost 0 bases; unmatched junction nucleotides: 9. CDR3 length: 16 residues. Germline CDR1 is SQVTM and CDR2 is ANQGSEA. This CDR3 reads CSVGGGGPLSTDTQYF. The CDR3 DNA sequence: TGCAGCGTTGGGGGCGGGGGGCCCCTTAGCACAGATACGCAGTATTTT.

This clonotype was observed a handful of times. The CDR3 reads CASSYPWDGPHDEQYF. CDR3 sequence (DNA): TGTGCCAGCAGTTACCCTTGGGACGGACCGCACGACGAGCAGTACTTC. The chain links TRBV6-5 to TRBJ2-7, with D possibly called TRBD1 or TRBD2 (5 bases each). The CDR3 totals 16 residues. V lost 2 bases and J lost 5, with 19 bases in between. CDR1 is MNHEY and CDR2 is SVGAGI in the germline V gene.

DNA for the CDR3: TGTGCCAGCAGTTTAGAAGTTCACTACGAGCAGTACTTC. This codes for CASSLEVHYEQYF. This chain connects TRBV12-3 or TRBV12-4 to TRBJ2-7, with D unclear. The CDR3 consists of 13 residues. V was shortened by 1 base and J by 3 bases, with 7 bases between the two germline ends.

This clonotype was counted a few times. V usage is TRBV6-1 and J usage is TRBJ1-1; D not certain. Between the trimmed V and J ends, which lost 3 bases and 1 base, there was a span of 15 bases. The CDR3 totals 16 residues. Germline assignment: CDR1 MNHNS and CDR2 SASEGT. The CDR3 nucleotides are TGTGCCAGCAGTGATTTGGACTCCATTAAGAACACTGAAGCTTTCTTT. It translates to CASSDLDSIKNTEAFF.

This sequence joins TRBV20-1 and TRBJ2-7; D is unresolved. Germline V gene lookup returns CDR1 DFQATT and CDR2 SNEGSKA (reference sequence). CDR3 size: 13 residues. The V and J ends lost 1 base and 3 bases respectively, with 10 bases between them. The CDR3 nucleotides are TGCAGTGCTAGAGGACTCCTTAGCTACGAGCAGTACTTC. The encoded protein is CSARGLLSYEQYF.

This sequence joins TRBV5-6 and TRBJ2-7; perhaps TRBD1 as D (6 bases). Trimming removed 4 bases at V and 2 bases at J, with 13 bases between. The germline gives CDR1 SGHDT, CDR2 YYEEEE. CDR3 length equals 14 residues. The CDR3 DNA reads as TGTGCCAGCAGCAACGCACAGGGTCCCTACGAGCAGTACTTC. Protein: CASSNAQGPYEQYF.

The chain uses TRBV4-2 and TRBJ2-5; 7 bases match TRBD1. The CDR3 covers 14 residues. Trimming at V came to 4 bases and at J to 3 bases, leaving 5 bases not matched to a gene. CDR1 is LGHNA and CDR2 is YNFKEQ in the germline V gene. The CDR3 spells CASSPTTGKETQYF. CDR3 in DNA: TGTGCCAGCAGCCCCACGACAGGGAAAGAGACCCAGTACTTC.

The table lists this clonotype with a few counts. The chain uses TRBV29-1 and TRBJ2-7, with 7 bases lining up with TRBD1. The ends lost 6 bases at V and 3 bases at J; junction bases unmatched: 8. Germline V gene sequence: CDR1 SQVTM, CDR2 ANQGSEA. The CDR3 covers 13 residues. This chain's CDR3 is CSVARDSIYEQYF. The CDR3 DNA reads TGCAGCGTGGCAAGGGACAGTATCTACGAGCAGTACTTC.

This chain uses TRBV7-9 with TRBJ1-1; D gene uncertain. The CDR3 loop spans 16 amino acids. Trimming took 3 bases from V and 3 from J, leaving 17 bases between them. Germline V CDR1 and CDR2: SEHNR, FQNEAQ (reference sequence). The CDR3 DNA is TGTGCCAGCAGCTTTTCGTCCGGGCCCCTGGACACTGAAGCTTTCTTT. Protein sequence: CASSFSSGPLDTEAFF.

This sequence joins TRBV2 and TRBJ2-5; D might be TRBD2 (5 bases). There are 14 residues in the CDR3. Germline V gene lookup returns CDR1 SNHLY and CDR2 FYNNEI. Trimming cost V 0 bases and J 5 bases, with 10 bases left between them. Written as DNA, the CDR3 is TGTGCCAGCAGTGAAGCCTCCCCGGGGGAGACCCAGTACTTC. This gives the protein CASSEASPGETQYF.

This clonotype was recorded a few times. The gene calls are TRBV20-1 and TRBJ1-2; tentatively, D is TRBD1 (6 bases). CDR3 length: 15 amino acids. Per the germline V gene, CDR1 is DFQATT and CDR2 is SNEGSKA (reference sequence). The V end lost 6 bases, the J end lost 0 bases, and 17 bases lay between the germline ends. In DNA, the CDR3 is TGCAGTGCGAATGAAAACAGGGCTTCTAACTATGGCTACACCTTC. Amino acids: CSANENRASNYGYTF.

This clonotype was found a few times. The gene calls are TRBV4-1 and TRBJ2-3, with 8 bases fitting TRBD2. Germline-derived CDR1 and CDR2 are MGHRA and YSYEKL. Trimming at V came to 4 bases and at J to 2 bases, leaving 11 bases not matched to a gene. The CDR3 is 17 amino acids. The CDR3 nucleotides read TGCGCCAGCAGCCCCACTCAGGAGCGGGGGCTCACAGATACGCAGTATTTT. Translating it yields CASSPTQERGLTDTQYF.

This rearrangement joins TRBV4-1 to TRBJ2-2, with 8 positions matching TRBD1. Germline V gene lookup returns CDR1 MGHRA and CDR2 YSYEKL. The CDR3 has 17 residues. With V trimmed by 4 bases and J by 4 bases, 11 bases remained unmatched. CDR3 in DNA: TGCGCCAGCAGCCCCCTAGGGCAGGGGGCGGGCACCGGGGAGCTGTTTTTT. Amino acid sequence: CASSPLGQGAGTGELFF.

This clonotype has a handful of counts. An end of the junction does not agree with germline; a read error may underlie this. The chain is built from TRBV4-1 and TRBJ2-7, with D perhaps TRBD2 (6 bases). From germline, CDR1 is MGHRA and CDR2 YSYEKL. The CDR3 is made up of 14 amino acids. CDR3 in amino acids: CASSLPGVSDEQYF. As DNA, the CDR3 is TGCGCCAGCAGCCTCCCGGGGGTCTCCGACGAGCAGTACTTC.

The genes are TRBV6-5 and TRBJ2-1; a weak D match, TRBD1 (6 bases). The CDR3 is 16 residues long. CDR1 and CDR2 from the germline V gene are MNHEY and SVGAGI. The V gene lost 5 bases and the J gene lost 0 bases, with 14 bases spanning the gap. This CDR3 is CASSPRQVDSYNEQFF. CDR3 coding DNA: TGTGCCAGCAGTCCTCGACAGGTGGACTCCTACAATGAGCAGTTCTTC.

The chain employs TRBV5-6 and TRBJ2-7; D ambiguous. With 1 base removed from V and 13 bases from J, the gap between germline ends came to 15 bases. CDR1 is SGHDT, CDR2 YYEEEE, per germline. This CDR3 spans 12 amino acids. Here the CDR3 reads CASSLSLGSRYF. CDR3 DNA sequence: TGTGCCAGCAGCTTGTCGTTGGGGTCCCGCTACTTC.

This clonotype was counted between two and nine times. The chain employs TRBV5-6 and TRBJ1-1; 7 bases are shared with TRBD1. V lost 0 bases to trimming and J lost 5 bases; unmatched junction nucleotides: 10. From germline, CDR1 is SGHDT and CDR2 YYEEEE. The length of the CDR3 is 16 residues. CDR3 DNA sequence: TGTGCCAGCAGCTTGGATCTCAGGGGGTGGGGGACTGAAGCTTTCTTT. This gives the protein CASSLDLRGWGTEAFF.